This T cell receptor beta chain is drawn from a study of T-cell reconstitution after alpha-beta-depleted transplantation in children. Molecular barcoding with unique molecular identifiers was used for the TCRbeta library. TCRdb independently ran MiXCR on the PCR reads; one entry per CDR3 protein. The table has more than 450,000 distinct CDR3 sequences, about 16% seen once. This TCR came from a human donor who donated a stem cell graft to a child with acute lymphoblastic leukemia. Material: PBMCs from the stem cell graft donor, obtained from the stem cell graft.

CDR3 sequence reads: CASSEQGEDSGNTIYF. The DNA for the CDR3 is TGTGCCAGCAGTGAGCAGGGTGAGGACTCTGGAAACACCATATATTTT. The chain recombines TRBV25-1 with TRBJ1-3, with D possibly TRBD1 on 5 matching bases. V lost 3 bases and J lost 0, with 12 bases in between. The CDR3 covers 16 residues. In germline, CDR1 is MGHDK, CDR2 SYGVNS.